This T cell receptor (beta chain) was sequenced in a study of T cells in Graves' hyperthyroidism and ophthalmopathy. This clonotype has more than one count but fewer than ten. Antigen unknown. Notes on the study in general: By a 13 V-J model, ophthalmopathy was set apart from stable hyperthyroidism.

RNA transcripts gave rise to amplified TCR beta CDR3 regions. The TCR CDR3 was amplified in a first-round RT-PCR using the HTBI primer set. TCRdb re-analysed the multiplex PCR reads in MiXCR, keeping a single row per CDR3 protein. The data contain 560,000 or so distinct CDR3 sequences, just under 20% of them seen just once; the ten biggest clones take up around 50%. CDR3 length equals 14 residues. Germline CDR1 reads DFQATT; CDR2 reads SNEGSKA (reference sequence). The V gene end was trimmed by 2 bases and the J gene end by 4 bases; junction bases not matched to a gene: 5. Clinical symptoms, serum thyroxine, TRAb, thyroid ultrasound and orbital computed tomography established diagnosis. The authors took PBMCs from over 8.5 ml fresh peripheral blood.

The rearrangement joins TRBV20-1 to TRBJ2-7, with 10 positions matching TRBD2. This clonotype originated in a man aged 35-49 years with Graves' ophthalmopathy. The sequencing sample was made of blood. The CDR3 is CSARLAGDFYEQYF. In DNA form, the CDR3 reads TGCAGTGCTAGACTAGCGGGAGACTTTTACGAGCAGTACTTC.